The clone carrying this T cell receptor beta chain has a count of ten or more. This CDR3 contains 15 residues. Germline CDR1 SGHRS, CDR2 YFSETQ. Trimming pared 1 base from V and 2 bases from J, leaving 12 bases between. The data derive from a study of human T cells and chemical hapten exposure. Before extraction, the whole blood was not fractionated, and total RNA was taken from it. Each cDNA molecule in the library carried unique molecular identifiers. TCRdb fed the 5' RACE reads into MiXCR, producing one record per CDR3 protein. The repertoire consists of 81,000 or so distinct CDR3 sequences, with more than 7.5% occurring once and the leading ten covering 2% to 2.5%.

The rearrangement uses TRBV5-1 and TRBJ2-5; D is ambiguous. The sequence was collected from a male donor in good health. The CDR3 loop is CASSLNTLPQETQYF. CDR3 coding DNA: TGCGCCAGCAGCTTGAATACACTCCCACAAGAGACCCAGTACTTC.